This TCR beta chain was documented in a study of T cell responses to AZD1222 COVID-19 vaccine. Study-wide results and limits: No repertoire was sampled before or during the peak T cell response, only after it. White British donors predominated, females outnumbered males, and clonal diversity was possibly underestimated. A reported finding is that nearly half of spike-specific TCRs target unmutated variant regions.

As concerns this clone: What it binds is not known.

Profiled with immunoSEQ multiplex PCR; TCRdb holds only in-frame clones, not every one. This table has roughly 110,000 clones, about 85% appearing once. V was cut by 4 bases and J by 15 bases, with 23 bases left in between. CDR3 length equals 14 residues. Germline V gene data show CDR1 as SGHDT and CDR2 as YYEEEE. Specimen: peripheral blood, collected on day 0 of AZD1222 vaccination. This sequence joins TRBV5-6 and TRBJ2-1, with D possibly being TRBD1 or TRBD2 (6 bases each). This receptor was identified in an adult in good health. The CDR3 loop is CASSTAKQGLGGFF. The DNA of the CDR3 is TGTGCCAGCAGCACCGCGAAACAGGGATTGGGAGGGTTCTTC.